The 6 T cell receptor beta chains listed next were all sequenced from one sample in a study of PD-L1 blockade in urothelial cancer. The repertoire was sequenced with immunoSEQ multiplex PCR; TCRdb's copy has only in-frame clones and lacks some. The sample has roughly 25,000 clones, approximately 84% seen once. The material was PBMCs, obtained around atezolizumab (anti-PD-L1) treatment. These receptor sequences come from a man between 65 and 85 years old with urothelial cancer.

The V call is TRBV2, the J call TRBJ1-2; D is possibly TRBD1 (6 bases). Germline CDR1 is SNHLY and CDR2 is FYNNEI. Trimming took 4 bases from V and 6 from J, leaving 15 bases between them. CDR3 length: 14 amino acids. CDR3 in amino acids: CASSVIRAGDGYTF. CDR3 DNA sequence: TGTGCCAGCAGTGTAATTAGGGCAGGGGATGGCTACACCTTC.

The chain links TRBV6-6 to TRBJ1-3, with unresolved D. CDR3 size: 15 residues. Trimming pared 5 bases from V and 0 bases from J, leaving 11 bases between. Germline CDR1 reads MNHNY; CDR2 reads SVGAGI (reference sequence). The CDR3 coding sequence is TGTGCCAGCAGTCCCACAGATGACTCTGGAAACACCATATATTTT. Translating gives CASSPTDDSGNTIYF.

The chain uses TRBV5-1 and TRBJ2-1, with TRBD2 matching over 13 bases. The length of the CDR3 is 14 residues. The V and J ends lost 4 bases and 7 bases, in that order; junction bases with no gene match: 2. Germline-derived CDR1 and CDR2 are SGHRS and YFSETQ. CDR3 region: CASSGTSGKNEQFF. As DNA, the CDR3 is TGCGCCAGCAGCGGGACTAGCGGGAAAAATGAGCAGTTCTTC.

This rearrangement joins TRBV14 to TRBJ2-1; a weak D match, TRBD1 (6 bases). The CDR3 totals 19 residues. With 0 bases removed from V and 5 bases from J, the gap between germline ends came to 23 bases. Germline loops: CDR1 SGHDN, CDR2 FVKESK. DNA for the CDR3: TGTGCCAGCAGCCAAGAAGCCGACAGGAGCCACGTTTACCACAATGAGCAGTTCTTC. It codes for CASSQEADRSHVYHNEQFF.

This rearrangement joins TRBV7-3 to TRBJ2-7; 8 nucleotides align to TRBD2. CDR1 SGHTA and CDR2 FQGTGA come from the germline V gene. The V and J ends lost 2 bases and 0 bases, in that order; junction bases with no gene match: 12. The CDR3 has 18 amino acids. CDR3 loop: CASSLPPRGADSSYEQYF. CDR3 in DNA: TGTGCCAGCAGCTTACCACCGCGGGGGGCAGATTCCTCCTACGAGCAGTACTTC. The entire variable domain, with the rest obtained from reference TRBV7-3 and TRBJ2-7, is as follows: GAGVSQTPSNKVTEKGKYVELRCDPISGHTALYWYRQSLGQGPEFLIYFQGTGAADDSGLPNDRFFAVRPEGSVSTLKIQRTERGDSAVYLCASSLPPRGADSSYEQYFGPGTRLTVT.

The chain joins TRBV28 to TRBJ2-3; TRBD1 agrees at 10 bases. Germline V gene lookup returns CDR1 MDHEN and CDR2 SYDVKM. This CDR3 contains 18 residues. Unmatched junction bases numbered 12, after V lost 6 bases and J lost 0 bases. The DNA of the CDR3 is TGTGCCAGCAGCCAGACAGGGGGCAGGGACGCTAGCACAGATACGCAGTATTTT. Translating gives CASSQTGGRDASTDTQYF.